This T cell receptor (beta chain) stems from a study of identical twins. TCRdb reprocessed the 5' RACE reads with MiXCR, giving one entry per CDR3 protein. Among around 220,000 distinct CDR3 sequences listed, approximately 10% were seen once. This clonotype was seen a handful of times. This CDR3 spans 15 amino acids. Trimming stripped 4 bases from V and 2 bases from J, with 13 bases between. The germline CDR1 and CDR2 sequences are SEHNR and FQNEAQ (reference sequence). Specimen: memory T cells sorted from blood. The origin of this receptor is a man aged 45 to 65 in good health. The J gene is TRBJ2-3, the V gene TRBV7-9, with a tentative D call TRBD2 (6 bases). CDR3 protein: CASSWGGGDTDTQYF. The CDR3 nucleotides read TGTGCCAGCAGCTGGGGAGGAGGAGACACAGATACGCAGTATTTT.